The following is a TCR beta chain sequence with its context. Its antigen remains unidentified. The table came from immunoSEQ multiplex PCR; TCRdb's copy has only in-frame clones and leaves some out. The table has around 83,000 clones, 92% seen once. The data originate from a study of T cell responses to AZD1222 COVID-19 vaccine. Study observations and caveats: Targets within unmutated variant regions were reportedly found for nearly half of spike-specific TCRs. The study sampled repertoires only after the peak T cell response. At study baseline, merely more than 5 AZD1222 recipients were seropositive. Breadth and depth of Spike-specific TCRs rose after two AZD1222 doses.

The material sequenced was peripheral blood, taken on day 0 of AZD1222 vaccination. The receptor was derived from an adult in good health.

The DNA of the CDR3 is TGTGCCAGCAGCACCGAGGGGCTAACCTACGAGCAGTACTTC. Translated, it gives CASSTEGLTYEQYF. The chain carries TRBV7-2 and TRBJ2-7; D is tentatively TRBD1 or TRBD2 (5 bases each). The CDR3 loop spans 14 amino acids. The ends were cut back, 5 bases at V and 2 bases at J, with 13 bases in the middle. Germline CDR1 reads SGHTA; CDR2 reads FQGNSA.